A single TCR beta chain is shown here with its context. Method: immunoSEQ multiplex PCR; TCRdb's copy keeps in-frame clones and lacks some. In the table there are 50,000 or so clones, roughly four fifths of which are singletons. The entry originates in a study of blood T cell repertoires in COVID-19. At the level of the study: Samples representing acute and convalescent COVID-19 were sourced from the United States, Italy and Spain.

Deletions cut 3 bases from V and 4 bases from J, with 10 bases between. Germline CDR1 is MDHEN and CDR2 is SYDVKM. The CDR3 totals 13 residues. The sequenced sample was peripheral blood. The chain has TRBV28 and TRBJ2-7, with D possibly matching TRBD1 (5 bases). This receptor was taken from an older man with COVID-19, enrolled during active disease. The CDR3 DNA reads as TGTGCCAGCAGTTTGGGCAGGGCGTACGAGCAGTACTTC. It specifies CASSLGRAYEQYF.